These 17 T cell receptor beta chains were all obtained from the same sample, sequenced in a study of cytomegalovirus exposure and HLA in healthy donors. PCR involved 60 Vbeta and 13 Jbeta primers. Libraries were prepared by immunoSEQ multiplex PCR; TCRdb keeps only in-frame clonotypes and omits some of them. Of 150,000 to 200,000 clones listed, about four fifths are singletons. Sequenced input: PBMCs. Every receptor here comes from a woman between 18 and 29 years old in good health and CMV-seronegative.

The gene calls are TRBV5-4 and TRBJ1-2, with D possibly being TRBD1 (6 bases). CDR1 is SGHNT, CDR2 YYREEE, per germline (reference sequence). The V end was cut by 1 base, the J end by 3 bases, with 16 bases between. This CDR3 has 16 residues. The CDR3 nucleotides read TGTGCCAGCAGCTTGCCCCGGGAGGCAGGGGACTATGGCTACACCTTC. Residues: CASSLPREAGDYGYTF.

The chain carries TRBV30 and TRBJ2-7; D perhaps matches TRBD2 (6 bases). The CDR3 sequence is 15 residues long. Germline lookup yields CDR1 GTSNPN and CDR2 SVGIG (reference sequence). The V end lost 1 base, the J end lost 0 bases, and 13 bases lay between the germline ends. The CDR3 bases are TGTGCCTGGAGTGGCAAGACTAGTTCCTCCTACGAGCAGTACGTC. Amino acid sequence: CAWSGKTSSSYEQYV.

The chain recombines TRBV18 with TRBJ2-7, with D uncertain. Trimming took off 3 bases at V and 1 base at J, with 7 bases between the two ends. Germline CDR1 and CDR2: KGHSH and LQKENI. The CDR3 has 13 residues. In DNA, the CDR3 is TGTGCCAGCTCACCGACAAGATCCTACGAGCAGTACTTC. Translated: CASSPTRSYEQYF.

This sequence joins TRBV4-1 and TRBJ2-3, with 10 bases identical to TRBD2. V trimming: 4 bases; J trimming: 3 bases; junction bases outside the gene matches: 7. Germline V CDR1 and CDR2: MGHRA, YSYEKL. The CDR3 has 16 residues. CDR3 in DNA: TGCGCCAGCAGCCCAGCGGGAGGGCCTCGGACAGATACGCAGTATTTT. It encodes CASSPAGGPRTDTQYF.

This clone was counted a single time. The rearrangement uses TRBV6-5 and TRBJ2-3; 9 positions agree with TRBD2. V was clipped by 0 bases and J by 6 bases; unmatched bases: 7. The CDR3 has 16 residues. CDR1 and CDR2 (germline): MNHEY, SVGAGI. The CDR3 region has the DNA TGTGCCAGCAGTTACTCGGCGGGAGGGCCTTGGGATACGCAGTATTTT. Protein: CASSYSAGGPWDTQYF.

This chain's CDR3 is CASSPPSYTGETQYF. The CDR3 DNA reads TGTGCCAGCAGCCCTCCCTCTTACACGGGAGAGACCCAGTACTTC. The chain has TRBV11-2 and TRBJ2-5; D is unclear. Germline CDR1 and CDR2: SGHAT and FQNNGV. This CDR3 region has 15 residues. The V end was cut by 5 bases, the J end by 4 bases, with 17 bases between.

This chain connects TRBV18 to TRBJ2-2; D is undetermined. The CDR3 extends over 13 amino acids. Germline V CDR1 and CDR2: KGHSH, LQKENI. V lost 6 bases to trimming and J lost 3 bases, with 8 bases between them. This chain's CDR3 is CASSPRDTGELFF. The DNA of the CDR3 is TGTGCCAGCTCGCCCCGGGACACCGGGGAGCTGTTTTTT. Full variable domain (rest looked up from reference TRBV18 and TRBJ2-2): NAGVMQNPRHLVRRRGQEARLRCSPMKGHSHVYWYRQLPEEGLKFMVYLQKENIIDESGMPKERFSAEFPKEGPSILRIQQVVRGDSAAYFCASSPRDTGELFFGEGSRLTVL.

This chain joins TRBV20-1 and TRBJ1-1; D possibly corresponds to TRBD1 (5 bases). There are 11 residues in the CDR3. V lost 2 bases and J 7 bases, leaving 8 bases between the germline ends. Germline V lookup: CDR1 DFQATT, CDR2 SNEGSKA (reference sequence). The CDR3 spells CSARSTDEAFF. CDR3 nucleotide sequence: TGCAGTGCTAGATCGACAGATGAAGCTTTCTTT.

This rearrangement joins TRBV9 to TRBJ1-2; TRBD1 is a possible D gene (6 bases). The length of the CDR3 is 15 residues. V dropped 4 bases and J dropped 3 bases, with 16 bases sitting between them. Germline CDR1 is SGDLS and CDR2 is YYNGEE. CDR3 loop: CASSPYDRNYYGYTF. CDR3 bases: TGTGCCAGCAGCCCATACGACAGGAATTACTATGGCTACACCTTC.

V gene TRBV28 combines with J gene TRBJ1-1; D is perhaps TRBD1 (5 bases). The germline gives CDR1 MDHEN, CDR2 SYDVKM. The CDR3 sequence is 14 residues long. V lost 6 bases, J lost 1 base, and 12 bases lay in between. This CDR3 reads CASSPGHSNTEAFF. The DNA for the CDR3 is TGTGCCAGCAGCCCCGGACACTCGAACACTGAAGCTTTCTTT.

This clone was recorded only once. CDR3 sequence (DNA): TGTGCCAGCAGCTATCCCGGGACAGGAACCTACGAGCAGTACTTC. Protein product: CASSYPGTGTYEQYF. The chain links TRBV7-9 to TRBJ2-7, with 8 bases identical to TRBD1. The CDR3 totals 15 residues. Germline V gives CDR1 SEHNR, CDR2 FQNEAQ (reference sequence). After removal of 4 bases from V and 2 bases from J, the junction contained 7 bases not matched to a gene.

The chain recombines TRBV28 with TRBJ2-1; tentative D call: TRBD2 (6 bases). V was cut by 4 bases and J by 8 bases, with 21 bases left in between. The CDR3 is 16 amino acids. CDR1 MDHEN and CDR2 SYDVKM come from the germline V gene. The CDR3 region is CASSSPSRGGLDEQFF. In nucleotides, the CDR3 is TGTGCCAGCAGTTCGCCCTCCCGAGGAGGGTTGGATGAGCAGTTCTTC.

This clone was picked up a small number of times. The rearrangement uses TRBV4-1 and TRBJ2-2, with 8 bases lining up with TRBD2. CDR1 and CDR2 (germline): MGHRA, YSYEKL. There are 18 residues in the CDR3. With 0 bases clipped from V and 4 bases from J, the junction kept 10 bases outside the gene matches. The CDR3 DNA is TGCGCCAGCAGCCAAGAAACAGCGGGAGTTTTCGTCACCGGGGAGCTGTTTTTT. Its protein product is CASSQETAGVFVTGELFF.

The chain links TRBV25-1 to TRBJ2-1; the match to TRBD2 covers 7 bases. This CDR3 contains 15 residues. In germline, CDR1 is MGHDK, CDR2 SYGVNS. J was trimmed by 1 base and V by 10 bases; bases with no gene match: 10. CDR3 residues: CATSAGGSSYNEQFF. In DNA, the CDR3 is TGTGCCACATCTGCGGGCGGGAGTTCCTACAATGAGCAGTTCTTC.

This CDR3 is CASSFAGGPGETQYF. The CDR3 nucleotides read TGTGCCAGCAGCTTTGCGGGAGGGCCGGGGGAGACCCAGTACTTC. The rearrangement joins TRBV11-2 to TRBJ2-5, with 9 bases lining up with TRBD2. Trimming removed 3 bases from V and 5 bases from J; junction bases left unmatched: 7. CDR1 SGHAT and CDR2 FQNNGV come from the germline V gene. The CDR3 is 15 amino acids.

The chain uses TRBV7-9 and TRBJ1-2; D is unresolved. Germline V gene data show CDR1 as SEHNR and CDR2 as FQNEAQ (reference sequence). Deletions cut 3 bases from V and 8 bases from J, with 13 bases between. The CDR3 contains 13 residues. CDR3 region: CASSFPGSGGYTF. The CDR3 nucleotides are TGTGCCAGCAGCTTCCCGGGCTCGGGGGGCTACACCTTC.

This chain links TRBV27 with TRBJ2-3; the D gene is possibly TRBD1 (6 bases). Germline CDR1 and CDR2: MNHEY and SMNVEV (reference sequence). This CDR3 spans 14 amino acids. V lost 5 bases and J 0 bases, leaving 9 bases between the germline ends. The CDR3 DNA reads as TGTGCCAGCAGTCCCACAGGGAGCACAGATACGCAGTATTTT. Amino acids: CASSPTGSTDTQYF.